This is a list of T cell receptor beta chains from one sample in a study of blood T cells in healthy people across ages. TCRdb re-derived calls from the 5' RACE reads in MiXCR, one entry per CDR3 protein. The data hold 920,000 or so distinct CDR3 sequences, with 45% observed a single time. The specimen was blood. These receptor sequences come from a woman aged 55-70 years in good health. Both conserved end residues are part of each CDR3. Fields, in order: V gene, clone size, D gene, J gene, CDR3 protein, CDR3 DNA. The D gene is left open where the match is weak. Clone size is stated in some rows and not others, as once, few, many or a class when expanded.

V gene: TRBV29-1; clone size: many; D gene: TRBD2; J gene: TRBJ2-5; CDR3 protein: CSVEGGRKETQYF; CDR3 DNA: TGCAGCGTTGAGGGCGGGAGGAAAGAGACCCAGTACTTC
V gene: TRBV6-2/TRBV6-3; clone size: once; D gene: TRBD2; J gene: TRBJ2-1; CDR3 protein: CAIRIAGGNNEQFF; CDR3 DNA: TGTGCCATACGGATAGCGGGAGGAAACAATGAGCAGTTCTTC
V gene: TRBV7-8; clone size: few; D gene: -; J gene: TRBJ1-6; CDR3 protein: CASSVRNTGTSPLHF; CDR3 DNA: TGTGCCAGCAGCGTTCGAAATACAGGGACTTCACCCCTCCACTTT
V gene: TRBV4-1; clone size: -; D gene: TRBD2; J gene: TRBJ2-5; CDR3 protein: CASSQSLATQETQYF; CDR3 DNA: TGCGCCAGCAGCCAATCACTAGCGACCCAAGAGACCCAGTACTTC
V gene: TRBV2; clone size: -; D gene: -; J gene: TRBJ1-6; CDR3 protein: CASRGLSSYNSPLHF; CDR3 DNA: TGTGCCAGCAGGGGGCTTAGCTCCTATAATTCACCCCTCCACTTT
V gene: TRBV20-1; clone size: -; D gene: TRBD2; J gene: TRBJ2-3; CDR3 protein: CSATSTGLEANTQYF; CDR3 DNA: TGCAGTGCAACCTCAACTGGACTAGAGGCGAATACGCAGTATTTT
V gene: TRBV6-1; clone size: -; D gene: TRBD1; J gene: TRBJ2-7; CDR3 protein: CASSGTDRGRGCEQYF; CDR3 DNA: TGTGCCAGCAGTGGTACCGACAGGGGGCGCGGGTGCGAGCAGTACTTC
V gene: TRBV10-3; clone size: many; D gene: -; J gene: TRBJ2-5; CDR3 protein: CAISELYQETQYF; CDR3 DNA: TGTGCCATCAGCGAGTTATACCAAGAGACCCAGTACTTC
V gene: TRBV12-5; clone size: -; D gene: -; J gene: TRBJ2-7; CDR3 protein: CASGTTGRREGNEQYF; CDR3 DNA: TGTGCTAGTGGGACAACAGGGCGAAGGGAGGGAAACGAGCAGTACTTC
V gene: TRBV15; clone size: -; D gene: -; J gene: TRBJ2-1; CDR3 protein: CATSGAREDSSYNEQFF; CDR3 DNA: TGTGCCACCAGCGGAGCCAGGGAAGATAGCTCCTACAATGAGCAGTTCTTC
V gene: TRBV7-7; clone size: -; D gene: -; J gene: TRBJ2-5; CDR3 protein: CASSRDTGLQETQYF; CDR3 DNA: TGTGCCAGCAGCCGCGATACAGGGCTCCAAGAGACCCAGTACTTC
V gene: TRBV27; clone size: -; D gene: -; J gene: TRBJ2-7; CDR3 protein: CASSLAAPANEQYF; CDR3 DNA: TGTGCCAGCAGTTTAGCGGCCCCGGCTAACGAGCAGTACTTC
V gene: TRBV7-3; clone size: -; D gene: TRBD1; J gene: TRBJ1-2; CDR3 protein: CASSLGQGSYTF; CDR3 DNA: TGTGCCAGCAGCTTAGGACAGGGGTCCTACACCTTC
V gene: TRBV5-1; clone size: few; D gene: TRBD1; J gene: TRBJ2-7; CDR3 protein: CASSLVSDRNSEQYF; CDR3 DNA: TGCGCCAGCAGCTTGGTATCGGACAGGAACTCCGAGCAGTACTTC
V gene: TRBV4-1; clone size: few; D gene: TRBD2; J gene: TRBJ2-7; CDR3 protein: CASSQRDFLPGGSYEQYF; CDR3 DNA: TGCGCCAGCAGCCAAAGGGACTTTCTCCCGGGGGGCTCCTACGAGCAGTACTTC
V gene: TRBV5-1; clone size: -; D gene: -; J gene: TRBJ1-6; CDR3 protein: CASSSTVGNSPLHF; CDR3 DNA: TGCGCCAGCAGCTCCACGGTGGGTAATTCACCCCTCCACTTT
V gene: TRBV6-6; clone size: few; D gene: -; J gene: TRBJ2-3; CDR3 protein: CASSYGPGAVTDTQYF; CDR3 DNA: TGTGCCAGCAGTTACGGCCCCGGGGCGGTCACAGATACGCAGTATTTT
V gene: TRBV25-1; clone size: few; D gene: -; J gene: TRBJ2-7; CDR3 protein: CASSATNYEQYF; CDR3 DNA: TGTGCCAGCAGTGCAACGAATTACGAGCAGTACTTC
V gene: TRBV20-1; clone size: -; D gene: -; J gene: TRBJ1-5; CDR3 protein: CSAYPGIGQPQHF; CDR3 DNA: TGCAGTGCCTACCCGGGGATTGGTCAGCCCCAGCATTTT
V gene: TRBV7-2; clone size: few; D gene: TRBD2; J gene: TRBJ2-3; CDR3 protein: CASSLRRLAGAHTDTQYF; CDR3 DNA: TGTGCCAGCAGCTTAAGGCGACTAGCGGGAGCGCACACAGATACGCAGTATTTT
V gene: TRBV7-9; clone size: few; D gene: TRBD1; J gene: TRBJ1-2; CDR3 protein: CASSFPGQGVNGYTF; CDR3 DNA: TGTGCCAGCAGTTTTCCGGGACAGGGGGTAAATGGCTACACCTTC
V gene: TRBV7-9; clone size: -; D gene: -; J gene: TRBJ2-6; CDR3 protein: CASSPGYTGANVLTF; CDR3 DNA: TGTGCCAGCAGCCCAGGGTATACTGGGGCCAACGTCCTGACTTTC
V gene: TRBV27; clone size: -; D gene: -; J gene: TRBJ2-5; CDR3 protein: CASTPTPGRIQETQYF; CDR3 DNA: TGTGCCAGCACCCCAACCCCGGGACGGATACAAGAGACCCAGTACTTC
V gene: TRBV25-1; clone size: few; D gene: -; J gene: TRBJ2-6; CDR3 protein: CASSDRVGRSSGANVLTF; CDR3 DNA: TGTGCCAGCAGTGATCGGGTTGGACGGAGCTCTGGGGCCAACGTCCTGACTTTC
V gene: TRBV5-8; clone size: -; D gene: -; J gene: TRBJ2-5; CDR3 protein: CASSSNRVSARENQYF; CDR3 DNA: TGTGCCAGCAGCTCGAACAGGGTCTCGGCCCGGGAGAACCAGTACTTC
V gene: TRBV21-1; clone size: -; D gene: -; J gene: TRBJ2-4; CDR3 protein: CASSESEPRDSKNIQYF; CDR3 DNA: TGTGCCAGCAGCGAGTCGGAGCCCCGGGACAGCAAAAACATTCAGTACTTT
V gene: TRBV3-1; clone size: -; D gene: -; J gene: TRBJ1-5; CDR3 protein: CASSQGGGDQPQHF; CDR3 DNA: TGTGCCAGCAGCCAAGGAGGGGGTGATCAGCCCCAGCATTTT
V gene: TRBV19; clone size: -; D gene: TRBD2; J gene: TRBJ2-2; CDR3 protein: CASSMRSGGINTGELFF; CDR3 DNA: TGTGCCAGTAGTATGCGGAGCGGGGGGATCAACACCGGGGAGCTGTTTTTT
V gene: TRBV15; clone size: -; D gene: TRBD1; J gene: TRBJ2-5; CDR3 protein: CATSSGQGIHERYF; CDR3 DNA: TGTGCCACCAGCAGCGGACAGGGGATCCACGAGCGGTACTTC
V gene: TRBV29-1; clone size: few; D gene: -; J gene: TRBJ2-7; CDR3 protein: CSVEDTSQGYEQYF; CDR3 DNA: TGCAGCGTTGAGGACACCTCACAAGGTTACGAGCAGTACTTC
V gene: TRBV20-1; clone size: few; D gene: -; J gene: TRBJ2-1; CDR3 protein: CSASRGASPNEQFF; CDR3 DNA: TGCAGTGCTAGTCGGGGGGCTAGCCCCAATGAGCAGTTCTTC
V gene: TRBV5-1; clone size: -; D gene: -; J gene: TRBJ2-7; CDR3 protein: CASQLGTQSYNEQYF; CDR3 DNA: TGCGCCAGCCAACTCGGGACCCAATCCTACAATGAGCAGTACTTC
V gene: TRBV29-1; clone size: -; D gene: TRBD1; J gene: TRBJ2-6; CDR3 protein: CSASNRGASGANVLTF; CDR3 DNA: TGCAGCGCCAGCAACAGGGGGGCCTCTGGGGCCAACGTCCTGACTTTC
V gene: TRBV28; clone size: -; D gene: TRBD1; J gene: TRBJ2-7; CDR3 protein: CASKGQTYEQYF; CDR3 DNA: TGTGCCAGTAAGGGACAGACCTACGAGCAGTACTTC
V gene: TRBV5-1; clone size: many; D gene: -; J gene: TRBJ1-2; CDR3 protein: CASSRDNYGYTF; CDR3 DNA: TGTGCCAGCAGCCGAGACAACTATGGCTACACCTTC
V gene: TRBV24-1; clone size: -; D gene: -; J gene: TRBJ2-1; CDR3 protein: CATSKGYLYNEQFF; CDR3 DNA: TGTGCCACCAGTAAAGGCTACCTATACAATGAGCAGTTCTTC
V gene: TRBV12-3/TRBV12-4; clone size: -; D gene: -; J gene: TRBJ2-7; CDR3 protein: CASSFPDRTTYEQYF; CDR3 DNA: TGTGCCAGCAGTTTCCCCGACAGGACCACCTACGAGCAGTACTTC
V gene: TRBV5-1; clone size: -; D gene: TRBD1; J gene: TRBJ2-1; CDR3 protein: CASSLGQGAHNEQFF; CDR3 DNA: TGCGCCAGCAGCTTGGGCCAGGGGGCCCACAATGAGCAGTTCTTC
V gene: TRBV11-2; clone size: few; D gene: -; J gene: TRBJ1-5; CDR3 protein: CASSLDWTDSNQPQHF; CDR3 DNA: TGTGCCAGCAGCTTAGATTGGACCGATAGCAATCAGCCCCAGCATTTT
V gene: TRBV20-1; clone size: many; D gene: -; J gene: TRBJ2-3; CDR3 protein: CSARTGTDTQYF; CDR3 DNA: TGCAGCGCCCGGACAGGCACAGATACGCAGTATTTT
V gene: TRBV7-9; clone size: few; D gene: TRBD1; J gene: TRBJ2-7; CDR3 protein: CASTIQGQGYSYEQYF; CDR3 DNA: TGTGCCAGCACCATCCAGGGACAGGGGTACTCCTACGAGCAGTACTTC
V gene: TRBV13; clone size: -; D gene: -; J gene: TRBJ2-7; CDR3 protein: CASSLCGVGNEQYF; CDR3 DNA: TGTGCCAGCAGCTTATGTGGGGTAGGGAACGAGCAGTACTTC
V gene: TRBV20-1; clone size: -; D gene: -; J gene: TRBJ2-5; CDR3 protein: CSARDQGGLWETQYF; CDR3 DNA: TGCAGTGCTAGAGATCAAGGGGGGCTGTGGGAGACCCAGTACTTC
V gene: TRBV20-1; clone size: -; D gene: -; J gene: TRBJ2-7; CDR3 protein: CSARTGNYYEQYF; CDR3 DNA: TGCAGTGCTAGAACGGGGAATTACTACGAGCAGTACTTC
V gene: TRBV7-2; clone size: few; D gene: -; J gene: TRBJ2-1; CDR3 protein: CASSFTAGPYNEQFF; CDR3 DNA: TGTGCCAGCAGCTTTACAGCGGGTCCCTACAATGAGCAGTTCTTC
V gene: TRBV27; clone size: -; D gene: TRBD2; J gene: TRBJ2-1; CDR3 protein: CTSSLSSGGAIQFF; CDR3 DNA: TGTACCAGCAGTCTCTCTAGCGGGGGGGCAATACAGTTCTTC
V gene: TRBV7-3; clone size: few; D gene: -; J gene: TRBJ2-5; CDR3 protein: CASSRGAIETQYF; CDR3 DNA: TGTGCCAGCAGTAGGGGGGCTATTGAGACCCAGTACTTC
V gene: TRBV6-6; clone size: -; D gene: -; J gene: TRBJ1-2; CDR3 protein: CASRRQDFYGYTF; CDR3 DNA: TGTGCCAGCAGACGCCAGGATTTTTATGGCTACACCTTC
V gene: TRBV11-1; clone size: many; D gene: -; J gene: TRBJ2-5; CDR3 protein: CASSPIMGRRQETQYF; CDR3 DNA: TGTGCCAGCAGCCCAATTATGGGACGGAGACAAGAGACCCAGTACTTC
V gene: TRBV29-1; clone size: -; D gene: -; J gene: TRBJ2-5; CDR3 protein: CSVETPGRNQEAQYF; CDR3 DNA: TGCAGCGTTGAAACCCCGGGCCGGAATCAAGAGGCCCAGTACTTC
V gene: TRBV20-1; clone size: -; D gene: TRBD1; J gene: TRBJ1-5; CDR3 protein: CSAPEGGAGQPQHF; CDR3 DNA: TGCAGTGCTCCGGAAGGGGGCGCCGGTCAGCCCCAGCATTTT